Presented here are 17 T cell receptor beta chains from one specimen sequenced in a study of T cells in Graves' hyperthyroidism and ophthalmopathy. From RNA transcripts, TCR beta CDR3 regions were amplified. Researchers ran a first-round RT-PCR on the TCR CDR3 using the HTBI primer set. TCRdb re-derived calls from the multiplex PCR reads in MiXCR, one entry per CDR3 protein. Of approximately 700,000 distinct CDR3 sequences in the sample, 15% to 20% were seen once. Sequenced sample: blood. The receptors were gathered from a man aged 18 to 30 with Graves' hyperthyroidism.

This clonotype was seen at least ten times. The chain joins TRBV29-1 to TRBJ1-1, with 7 nucleotides matching TRBD1. Germline assignment: CDR1 SQVTM and CDR2 ANQGSEA. The CDR3 sequence is 12 residues long. V was clipped by 4 bases and J by 2 bases; unmatched bases: 1. The CDR3 region has the DNA TGCAGCGTTGGACAGGGAAACACTGAAGCTTTCTTT. Protein sequence: CSVGQGNTEAFF.

This clonotype has a count of ten or more. V and J are TRBV20-1 and TRBJ2-7; D assignment may be TRBD1 or TRBD2 (6 bases each). Germline V gene sequence: CDR1 DFQATT, CDR2 SNEGSKA (reference sequence). V lost 4 bases, J lost 7 bases, and 20 bases lay in between. The CDR3 covers 14 residues. DNA for the CDR3: TGCAGTGCTATGCCCGGACAGACCGCGGGGGAGCAGTACTTC. This encodes CSAMPGQTAGEQYF.

This clonotype was seen many times. The chain couples TRBV28 to TRBJ1-2; no firm D call. This CDR3 is built from 13 residues. The V gene lost 2 bases and the J gene lost 2 bases, with 6 bases spanning the gap. Per the germline V gene, CDR1 is MDHEN and CDR2 is SYDVKM. DNA for the CDR3: TGTGCCAGCAGTTTAACAACGAACTATGGCTACACCTTC. Its protein is CASSLTTNYGYTF.

The chain links TRBV19 to TRBJ2-1; TRBD2 is a possible D gene (5 bases). Trimming took off 3 bases at V and 0 bases at J, with 9 bases between the two ends. The CDR3 sequence is 15 residues long. Per germline, CDR1 LNHDA and CDR2 SQIVND (reference sequence). CDR3: CASSIRLSSYNEQFF. In nucleotides, the CDR3 is TGTGCCAGTAGTATTAGACTAAGCTCCTACAATGAGCAGTTCTTC.

The chain employs TRBV10-2 and TRBJ1-1, with no clear D. Germline-derived CDR1 and CDR2 are WSHSY and SAAADI. V was shortened by 10 bases and J by 1 base, with 13 bases between the two germline ends. This CDR3 spans 13 amino acids. The CDR3 DNA reads as TGCGCCACCGTGGACTTCGGGAACACTGAAGCTTTCTTT. This encodes CATVDFGNTEAFF.

This clonotype has ten or more counts. The gene calls are TRBV3-1 and TRBJ2-1, with D unresolved. Per the germline V gene, CDR1 is LGHDT and CDR2 is YNNKEL (reference sequence). The V gene lost 4 bases and the J gene lost 0 bases, with 13 bases spanning the gap. The CDR3 spans 16 residues. Written as DNA, the CDR3 is TGTGCCAGCAGCCCGCCCCTCTTAGGCTCCTACAATGAGCAGTTCTTC. It encodes CASSPPLLGSYNEQFF.

V is TRBV10-3 and J is TRBJ1-5; D gene unclear. CDR3 length: 13 residues. The V gene lost 2 bases and the J gene lost 5 bases, with 7 bases spanning the gap. In germline, CDR1 is ENHRY, CDR2 SYGVKD. Here the CDR3 DNA reads TGTGCCATCAGTGAGCGACGGGATCAGCCCCAGCATTTT. This codes for CAISERRDQPQHF.

Notes on this clonotype: A much larger clone differs from this one at a single base, so this may be a read error. The rearrangement joins TRBV18 to TRBJ2-5, with 10 bases fitting TRBD1. CDR3 length: 14 residues. Germline CDR1 KGHSH, CDR2 LQKENI. CDR3: CASSAGQGMETRYF. Written as DNA, the CDR3 is TGTGCCAGCTCAGCGGGACAGGGGATGGAGACCCGGTACTTC.

This clonotype was seen repeatedly, ten times or more. The chain combines TRBV30 with TRBJ2-7; D uncertain. Trimming left V 0 bases short and J 3 bases short, with 9 bases between. The germline V gene has CDR1 GTSNPN and CDR2 SVGIG (reference sequence). The CDR3 has 13 amino acids. The CDR3 DNA sequence: TGTGCCTGGAGTGTATCCCCCAGCTACGAGCAGTACTTC. This codes for CAWSVSPSYEQYF.

V usage is TRBV5-1 and J usage is TRBJ1-3; tentative D call: TRBD1 (6 bases). The CDR3 contains 14 residues. The V and J ends lost 4 bases and 0 bases respectively, with 8 bases between them. CDR1 and CDR2 (germline): SGHRS, YFSETQ. CDR3 DNA sequence: TGCGCCAGCAGCGTGACAGGCTCTGGAAACACCATATATTTT. Residues: CASSVTGSGNTIYF.

The V and J genes are TRBV7-2 and TRBJ2-5, with 9 positions matching TRBD2. CDR1 and CDR2 (germline): SGHTA, FQGNSA. J gave up 1 base and V 0 bases, and 0 bases lay outside the gene matches. CDR3 length equals 15 residues. CDR3 loop: CASSLASGSQETQYF. The CDR3 bases are TGTGCCAGCAGCTTAGCTAGCGGGAGCCAAGAGACCCAGTACTTC.

The rearrangement joins TRBV3-1 to TRBJ2-1; D is unresolved. CDR3 length: 19 residues. From germline, CDR1 is LGHDT and CDR2 YNNKEL (reference sequence). V lost 0 bases to trimming and J lost 0 bases, with 18 bases between them. The CDR3 DNA follows: TGTGCCAGCAGCCAAGAGTCCCCGAAAGCCCCGAGCTCCTACAATGAGCAGTTCTTC. It translates to CASSQESPKAPSSYNEQFF.

A few counts support this clonotype. V gene TRBV29-1 combines with J gene TRBJ2-4; D uncertain. V lost 5 bases and J 8 bases, leaving 13 bases between the germline ends. Germline CDR1 is SQVTM and CDR2 is ANQGSEA. This CDR3 is built from 12 residues. DNA of the CDR3: TGCAGCGTTCCGGGCGTTGGATACATTCAGTACTTC. This codes for CSVPGVGYIQYF.

This clonotype was detected only a few times. This may come from a read error, since a much larger clone is one base off. The rearrangement joins TRBV28 to TRBJ2-1, with D perhaps TRBD2 (5 bases). This CDR3 has 15 residues. Germline lookup yields CDR1 MDHEN and CDR2 SYDVKM. For the CDR3, the DNA is TGTGCCAGCCGGAGAAGCGGACTTTCCTACAATGGGCAGTTCTTC. The encoded protein is CASRRSGLSYNGQFF.

This chain links TRBV6-1 with TRBJ2-3; D possibly corresponds to TRBD2 (6 bases). V was shortened by 11 bases and J by 3 bases, with 15 bases between the two germline ends. The CDR3 is 13 amino acids. The germline CDR1 and CDR2 sequences are MNHNS and SASEGT. This chain's CDR3 is CAASPGGTDTQYF. CDR3 sequence (DNA): TGTGCCGCATCCCCCGGGGGAACAGATACGCAGTATTTT.

In this sample, this clonotype turned up many times. V gene TRBV28 combines with J gene TRBJ2-3, with 8 bases aligning to TRBD2. V was pared by 4 bases and J by 11 bases, with 17 bases of the junction left unmatched. CDR3 size: 16 residues. Germline V gives CDR1 MDHEN, CDR2 SYDVKM. CDR3 protein: CASSSRVAGTPGGQYF. CDR3 nucleotides: TGTGCCAGCAGTTCTCGGGTAGCGGGAACCCCGGGGGGGCAGTATTTT.

The V and J genes are TRBV10-3 and TRBJ2-5; no reliable D call. There are 11 residues in the CDR3. Deletions cut 8 bases from V and 9 bases from J, with 13 bases between. CDR1 and CDR2 from the germline V gene are ENHRY and SYGVKD. The CDR3 loop reads CAIGPETAQYF. CDR3 nucleotide sequence: TGTGCCATCGGTCCCGAGACGGCCCAGTACTTC.